These 32 T cell receptor beta chains originate from one sample sequenced in a study of cytomegalovirus exposure and HLA in healthy donors. This table comes from immunoSEQ multiplex PCR, and its TCRdb copy is limited to in-frame clones, with some not included. The profile shows roughly 150,000 clones, around 89% of them singletons. Sequencing was carried out using PBMCs. These receptors were obtained from a young man in good health and CMV-seronegative.

The gene calls are TRBV10-3 and TRBJ1-2; the match to TRBD1 covers 9 bases. The CDR3 is 14 amino acids. The germline V gene has CDR1 ENHRY and CDR2 SYGVKD. J lost 5 bases, V lost 6 bases, and 7 bases had no gene match. The CDR3 DNA reads TGTGCCATCAGCGAGACAGGGGGAGGTTATGGCTACACCTTC. It is translated as CAISETGGGYGYTF.

The chain uses TRBV7-9 and TRBJ2-1; a weak D match, TRBD2 (5 bases). V dropped 3 bases and J dropped 7 bases, with 13 bases sitting between them. Germline CDR1 SEHNR, CDR2 FQNEAQ (reference sequence). The CDR3 is made up of 14 amino acids. CDR3 sequence: CASSFQDRRNEQFF. In DNA, the CDR3 is TGTGCCAGCAGCTTTCAGGACCGGAGGAATGAGCAGTTCTTC.

The rearrangement joins TRBV28 to TRBJ2-7; 8 bases match TRBD1. With V trimmed by 4 bases and J by 2 bases, 10 bases remained unmatched. The CDR3 covers 16 residues. Germline V gives CDR1 MDHEN, CDR2 SYDVKM. The CDR3 region is CASSSPAGGLPYEQYF. CDR3 sequence (DNA): TGTGCCAGCAGTTCCCCAGCAGGGGGCCTACCCTACGAGCAGTACTTC.

This clone turned up a few times. The chain uses TRBV28 and TRBJ1-2; the match to TRBD1 covers 7 bases. The CDR3 covers 14 residues. Trimming removed 5 bases from V and 4 bases from J; junction bases left unmatched: 7. CDR1 MDHEN and CDR2 SYDVKM come from the germline V gene. DNA for the CDR3: TGTGCCAGCAGTCCCCGGACAGGATTCTATGGCTACACCTTC. Its translation: CASSPRTGFYGYTF.

Written as DNA, the CDR3 is TGTGCCAGCAGCCGTACTAGCGGGAGGGCCGGTAGAGATACGCAGTATTTT. The encoded protein is CASSRTSGRAGRDTQYF. The gene calls are TRBV7-9 and TRBJ2-3, with 13 bases matching TRBD2. With 5 bases clipped from V and 5 bases from J, the junction kept 10 bases outside the gene matches. The CDR3 is 17 amino acids. The germline gives CDR1 SEHNR, CDR2 FQNEAQ (reference sequence).

As concerns this clone: The junction differs from germline at one of its ends, possibly a read error. V gene TRBV7-7 combines with J gene TRBJ2-5; 7 bases fit TRBD2. Germline-derived CDR1 and CDR2 are SSHAT and FNYEAQ (reference sequence). This CDR3 comprises 14 residues. CDR3 loop: CASSSERGQETQYF. The CDR3 nucleotides read TGTGCTAGCAGCTCCGAGCGGGGTCAAGAGACCCAGTACTTC.

The chain carries TRBV29-1 and TRBJ2-1; weak D call: TRBD2 (5 bases). Germline lookup yields CDR1 SQVTM and CDR2 ANQGSEA. There are 12 residues in the CDR3. The ends were cut back, 7 bases at V and 9 bases at J, with 16 bases in the middle. The CDR3 loop reads CSERFGSGEQFF. Written as DNA, the CDR3 is TGCAGCGAGCGGTTCGGGTCCGGTGAGCAGTTCTTC.

This clone was picked up a small number of times. V is TRBV27 and J is TRBJ2-1, with D perhaps matching TRBD2 (6 bases). Germline-derived CDR1 and CDR2 are MNHEY and SMNVEV (reference sequence). The CDR3 is 15 residues long. Trimming left V 0 bases short and J 7 bases short, with 13 bases between. As DNA, the CDR3 is TGTGCCAGCAGTTTATCGCCCGGGAGTGGGAATGAGCAGTTCTTC. Protein sequence: CASSLSPGSGNEQFF.

V usage is TRBV10-3 and J usage is TRBJ2-2, with 7 bases matching TRBD1. Germline CDR1 reads ENHRY; CDR2 reads SYGVKD. J was trimmed by 0 bases and V by 9 bases; bases with no gene match: 7. The CDR3 length is 15 residues. The chain's CDR3 is CAIHQGTANTGELFF. The CDR3, as DNA: TGTGCCATTCACCAAGGGACAGCGAACACCGGGGAGCTGTTTTTT.

This clone occurred a few times. V and J are TRBV19 and TRBJ2-2; 9 nucleotides line up with TRBD2. V lost 5 bases and J lost 4; bases outside the gene matches: 5. This CDR3 has 15 residues. From germline, CDR1 is LNHDA and CDR2 SQIVND (reference sequence). The CDR3, as DNA: TGTGCCAGTAGTGAGTCTAGCGGGGCCACCGGGGAGCTGTTTTTT. Translated, it gives CASSESSGATGELFF. The full variable domain, with the rest looked up from reference TRBV19 and TRBJ2-2, is DGGITQSPKYLFRKEGQNVTLSCEQNLNHDAMYWYRQDPGQGLRLIYYSQIVNDFQKGDIAEGYSVSREKKESFPLTVTSAQKNPTAFYLCASSESSGATGELFFGEGSRLTVL.

The V and J genes are TRBV11-3 and TRBJ2-5; tentative D call: TRBD1 (5 bases). Germline CDR1 SGHNT, CDR2 YENEEA. V lost 4 bases and J 5 bases, leaving 8 bases between the germline ends. The CDR3 extends over 12 amino acids. The DNA for the CDR3 is TGTGCCAGCAGCTCAGGGAAGGAGACCCAGTACTTC. Translated, it gives CASSSGKETQYF. Full variable domain (missing parts from reference TRBV11-3 and TRBJ2-5): EAGVVQSPRYKIIEKKQPVAFWCNPISGHNTLYWYLQNLGQGPELLIRYENEEAVDDSQLPKDRFSAERLKGVDSTLKIQPAELGDSAVYLCASSSGKETQYFGPGTRLLVL.

V and J are TRBV7-2 and TRBJ1-4; 7 nucleotides line up with TRBD1. Trimming cost V 6 bases and J 4 bases; bases outside gene matches: 5. The CDR3 contains 14 residues. From germline, CDR1 is SGHTA and CDR2 FQGNSA. The CDR3 loop reads CASRLQGSNEKLFF. In DNA, the CDR3 is TGTGCCAGCAGGCTACAGGGGAGTAATGAAAAACTGTTTTTT.

The chain recombines TRBV6-5 with TRBJ2-7; 11 bases agree with TRBD2. Looked up from germline, CDR1 is MNHEY and CDR2 is SVGAGI. This CDR3 has 15 amino acids. J was trimmed by 6 bases and V by 6 bases; bases with no gene match: 10. CDR3: CASSQGIAGGREQYF. The CDR3 region has the DNA TGTGCCAGCAGCCAAGGTATAGCGGGAGGGCGCGAGCAGTACTTC.

The V gene is TRBV27, the J gene TRBJ2-1; 10 nucleotides line up with TRBD2. V dropped 8 bases and J dropped 3; count of bases not matched to a gene: 7. CDR1 is MNHEY, CDR2 SMNVEV, per germline (reference sequence). The CDR3 spans 15 residues. The CDR3 region has the DNA TGTGCCAGCGCCAAGCGGGGGGGCCTCTACAATGAGCAGTTCTTC. Translated: CASAKRGGLYNEQFF.

The genes are TRBV6-1 and TRBJ1-5, with D perhaps matching TRBD1 (6 bases). The CDR3 extends over 14 amino acids. Germline values: CDR1 MNHNS, CDR2 SASEGT. Trimming stripped 8 bases from V and 2 bases from J, with 13 bases between. The CDR3 sequence is CASLNRVGNQPQHF. Here the CDR3 DNA reads TGTGCCAGCCTCAACAGGGTTGGCAATCAGCCCCAGCATTTT.

This chain uses TRBV4-2 with TRBJ1-1, with D perhaps matching TRBD1 (6 bases). Trimming took off 4 bases at V and 0 bases at J, with 12 bases between the two ends. This CDR3 has 15 amino acids. Per germline, CDR1 LGHNA and CDR2 YNFKEQ. CDR3 loop: CASSLYRDLNTEAFF. CDR3 nucleotides: TGTGCCAGCAGCCTCTACAGGGATTTGAACACTGAAGCTTTCTTT.

The CDR3 DNA sequence: TGTGCCAGCAGTTTAACGGCGGGAGGGCGATTGACGCAGTATTTT. Amino acid sequence: CASSLTAGGRLTQYF. V gene TRBV27 combines with J gene TRBJ2-3; 9 bases map to TRBD2. Germline V lookup: CDR1 MNHEY, CDR2 SMNVEV (reference sequence). Trimming at V came to 2 bases and at J to 9 bases, leaving 9 bases not matched to a gene. The CDR3 contains 15 residues.

A few counts support this clone. This chain links TRBV7-9 with TRBJ1-1; D remains ambiguous. CDR3 length: 14 residues. CDR1 SEHNR and CDR2 FQNEAQ come from the germline V gene (reference sequence). V lost 2 bases, J lost 2 bases, and 9 bases lay in between. CDR3 in amino acids: CASSLSQANTEAFF. CDR3 in DNA: TGTGCCAGCAGCTTATCCCAGGCTAACACTGAAGCTTTCTTT.

The sample holds a few counts of this clone. The chain carries TRBV5-6 and TRBJ1-1; no clear D gene. Trimming shortened V by 0 bases and J by 5 bases, and 5 bases separated the two germline ends. CDR1 is SGHDT and CDR2 is YYEEEE in the germline V gene. The CDR3 runs to 12 residues. CDR3 nucleotides: TGTGCCAGCAGCTTGGAGGAGACTGAAGCTTTCTTT. Translating it yields CASSLEETEAFF.

The V and J genes are TRBV5-6 and TRBJ2-7; 8 bases agree with TRBD1. This CDR3 has 15 residues. Trimming removed 4 bases from V and 0 bases from J; junction bases left unmatched: 6. CDR1 is SGHDT and CDR2 is YYEEEE in the germline V gene. CDR3 sequence (DNA): TGTGCCAGCAGCGTGACAGGGGTCCACTCCTACGAGCAGTACTTC. It yields the protein CASSVTGVHSYEQYF.

The V and J genes are TRBV29-1 and TRBJ1-3; TRBD1 might be the D (6 bases). Germline-derived CDR1 and CDR2 are SQVTM and ANQGSEA. CDR3 size: 12 residues. Trimming removed 6 bases from V and 3 bases from J, with 9 bases in between. The CDR3 nucleotides are TGCAGCGTGGGAGGGGGTGGAAACACCATATATTTT. Translation: CSVGGGGNTIYF.

The chain is built from TRBV13 and TRBJ2-3; 10 nucleotides align to TRBD1. This CDR3 spans 15 amino acids. CDR1 is PRHDT, CDR2 FYEKMQ, per germline (reference sequence). The junction had 4 bases not matched to a gene; V was cut back by 5 bases and J by 2 bases. CDR3: CASSADRGATDTQYF. In DNA form, the CDR3 reads TGTGCCAGCAGCGCGGACAGGGGGGCCACAGATACGCAGTATTTT.

The CDR3 bases are TGTGCCAGCAGTTACGGGAACAGGGGAGGCTACACCTTC. This sequence encodes CASSYGNRGGYTF. This rearrangement joins TRBV6-5 to TRBJ1-2, with 7 bases fitting TRBD1. J gave up 8 bases and V 2 bases, and 5 bases lay outside the gene matches. CDR1 and CDR2 (germline): MNHEY, SVGAGI. This CDR3 spans 13 amino acids.

This chain uses TRBV5-5 with TRBJ1-1, with a weak D call TRBD1 (6 bases). CDR3 size: 12 residues. V dropped 9 bases and J dropped 4 bases, with 13 bases sitting between them. The V gene's germline CDR1 is SGHKS and CDR2 YYEKEE (reference sequence). The CDR3, as DNA: TGTGCCACCAGGGGTTGGAGCACTGAAGCTTTCTTT. As protein: CATRGWSTEAFF. Combining the CDR3 with reference TRBV5-5 and TRBJ1-1 gives the whole variable domain DAGVTQSPTHLIKTRGQQVTLRCSPISGHKSVSWYQQVLGQGPQFIFQYYEKEERGRGNFPDRFSARQFPNYSSELNVNALLLGDSALYLCATRGWSTEAFFGQGTRLTVV.

V usage is TRBV19 and J usage is TRBJ1-3, with TRBD1 matching 10 bases. Germline CDR1 and CDR2: LNHDA and SQIVND (reference sequence). The V gene end was trimmed by 5 bases and the J gene end by 0 bases; junction bases not matched to a gene: 13. The CDR3 length is 19 residues. CDR3 in amino acids: CASSPQGQGIIRSGNTIYF. The CDR3 coding sequence is TGTGCCAGTAGTCCCCAGGGACAGGGGATAATTCGCTCTGGAAACACCATATATTTT.

This rearrangement joins TRBV10-3 to TRBJ1-2; D not resolved. Trimming cost V 5 bases and J 3 bases, with 13 bases left between them. From germline, CDR1 is ENHRY and CDR2 SYGVKD. This CDR3 contains 14 residues. The CDR3 protein is CAISKELADYGYTF. The CDR3 DNA follows: TGTGCCATCAGTAAAGAACTGGCGGACTATGGCTACACCTTC.

The chain carries TRBV6-5 and TRBJ2-3; TRBD1 aligns across 7 bases. The CDR3 contains 16 residues. The germline V gene encodes CDR1 MNHEY and CDR2 SVGAGI. V trimming: 4 bases; J trimming: 6 bases; junction bases outside the gene matches: 13. CDR3 coding DNA: TGTGCCAGCAGTTCCTCCCGTAGACAGGGTAGGGATACGCAGTATTTT. Translating it yields CASSSSRRQGRDTQYF.

The sample holds one count of this clone. The chain employs TRBV5-8 and TRBJ2-1; the D is unclear. Germline V gene lookup returns CDR1 SGHTS and CDR2 YDEGEE. The ends were cut back, 2 bases at V and 1 base at J, with 7 bases in the middle. The CDR3 runs 14 residues. CDR3 sequence: CASSLGVSYNEQFF. The CDR3 DNA reads TGTGCCAGCAGCTTAGGAGTGTCCTACAATGAGCAGTTCTTC.

This rearrangement joins TRBV11-2 to TRBJ1-2; D possibly corresponds to TRBD1 (5 bases). Germline loops: CDR1 SGHAT, CDR2 FQNNGV. This CDR3 spans 12 amino acids. V was pared by 5 bases and J by 6 bases, with 10 bases between. This CDR3 is CASSLQGHGYTF. CDR3 bases: TGTGCCAGCAGCCTGCAGGGTCATGGCTACACCTTC.

The rearrangement joins TRBV30 to TRBJ1-2; D is unresolved. The CDR3 loop spans 12 amino acids. Trimming removed 2 bases from V and 7 bases from J, with 11 bases in between. From germline, CDR1 is GTSNPN and CDR2 SVGIG (reference sequence). CDR3 residues: CAWSMSSGGYTF. CDR3 nucleotide sequence: TGTGCCTGGAGTATGTCCTCAGGTGGCTACACCTTC. The full variable domain, its missing parts supplied by reference TRBV30 and TRBJ1-2, is SQTIHQWPATLVQPVGSPLSLECTVEGTSNPNLYWYRQAAGRGLQLLFYSVGIGQISSEVPQNLSASRPQDRQFILSSKKLLLSDSGFYLCAWSMSSGGYTFGSGTRLTVV.

Remarks on this clone: A junction end diverges from the germline sequence, so it may reflect a read error. The gene calls are TRBV7-7 and TRBJ2-1; 9 positions match TRBD2. CDR3 size: 15 residues. CDR1 and CDR2 from the germline V gene are SSHAT and FNYEAQ (reference sequence). The CDR3 is CASSPTGTSFYEQFF. CDR3 nucleotides: TGTGCTAGCAGCCCCACCGGGACTAGCTTCTATGAGCAGTTCTTC. Full variable domain (remainder filled in from reference TRBV7-7 and TRBJ2-1): GAGVSQSPRYKVTKRGQDVTLRCDPISSHATLYWYQQALGQGPEFLTYFNYEAQPDKSGLPSDRFSAERPEGSISTLTIQRTEQRDSAMYRCASSPTGTSFYEQFFGPGTRLTVL.

The chain couples TRBV7-6 to TRBJ1-5; possibly TRBD1 for D (6 bases). Trimming pared 2 bases from V and 5 bases from J, leaving 10 bases between. This CDR3 has 14 amino acids. CDR1 is SGHVS and CDR2 is FNYEAQ in the germline V gene. CDR3: CASSLSKGDQPQHF. DNA of the CDR3: TGTGCCAGCAGCTTATCAAAGGGGGATCAGCCCCAGCATTTT. Supplemented by reference TRBV7-6 and TRBJ1-5, the full variable domain reads GAGVSQSPRYKVTKRGQDVALRCDPISGHVSLYWYRQALGQGPEFLTYFNYEAQQDKSGLPNDRFSAERPEGSISTLTIQRTEQRDSAMYRCASSLSKGDQPQHFGDGTRLSIL.